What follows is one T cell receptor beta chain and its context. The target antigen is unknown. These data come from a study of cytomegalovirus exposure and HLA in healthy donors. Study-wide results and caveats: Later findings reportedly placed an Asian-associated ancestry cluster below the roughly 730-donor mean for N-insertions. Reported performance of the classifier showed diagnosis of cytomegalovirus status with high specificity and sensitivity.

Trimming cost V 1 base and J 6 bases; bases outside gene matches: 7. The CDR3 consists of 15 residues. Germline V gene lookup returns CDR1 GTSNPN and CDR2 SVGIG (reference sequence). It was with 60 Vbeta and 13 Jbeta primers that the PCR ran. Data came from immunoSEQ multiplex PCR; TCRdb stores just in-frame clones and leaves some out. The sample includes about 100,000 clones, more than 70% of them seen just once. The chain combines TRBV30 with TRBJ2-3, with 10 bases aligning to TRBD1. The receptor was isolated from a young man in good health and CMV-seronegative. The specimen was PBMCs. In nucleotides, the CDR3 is TGTGCCTGGAGTGGGGGACAGGGGAGCTGGGATACGCAGTATTTT. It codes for CAWSGGQGSWDTQYF. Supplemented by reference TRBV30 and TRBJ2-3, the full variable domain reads SQTIHQWPATLVQPVGSPLSLECTVEGTSNPNLYWYRQAAGRGLQLLFYSVGIGQISSEVPQNLSASRPQDRQFILSSKKLLLSDSGFYLCAWSGGQGSWDTQYFGPGTRLTVL.